The rows below give T cell receptor beta chains drawn from one sample of a study of cytomegalovirus exposure and HLA in healthy donors. Assay used: immunoSEQ multiplex PCR; TCRdb lists only in-frame clones, some missing. Here the sample spans over 200,000 clones, about 90% being singletons. Sample: PBMCs. The receptors were sampled from a woman aged 25 to 45 in good health and CMV-seronegative. Each CDR3 is given with its conserved first and last residue. The order of the fields is clone size, D gene, J gene, V gene, CDR3 protein, CDR3 DNA. D genes are given only for firm matches. Clone sizes are given selectively: once, few, many, or a class where the clone is expanded.

>NA|NA|TRBJ2-3|TRBV9
CASSVVTDTQYF
TGTGCCAGCAGCGTCGTCACAGATACGCAGTATTTT
>NA|NA|TRBJ2-1|TRBV5-3
CARSLVGADEQFF
TGTGCCAGAAGCTTGGTAGGTGCCGATGAGCAGTTCTTC
>NA|NA|TRBJ1-1|TRBV28
CASHGGWTEAFF
TGTGCCAGCCACGGCGGGTGGACTGAAGCTTTCTTT
>NA|TRBD1|TRBJ2-7|TRBV6-5
CASSKDRGRGNEQYF
TGTGCCAGCAGTAAGGACAGGGGGCGAGGAAACGAGCAGTACTTC
>NA|NA|TRBJ2-7|TRBV11-2
CASSLVDTYEQYF
TGTGCCAGCAGCTTAGTCGATACCTACGAGCAGTACTTC
>NA|NA|TRBJ2-3|TRBV6-5
CATVSGTDTQYF
TGTGCCACCGTTAGCGGCACAGATACGCAGTATTTT
>NA|NA|TRBJ2-7|TRBV28
CASSLMAAQPLYEQYF
TGTGCCAGCAGTTTGATGGCAGCCCAACCTCTCTACGAGCAGTACTTC
>NA|TRBD1|TRBJ2-1|TRBV19
CASSGDRSYNEQFF
TGTGCCAGTAGTGGGGACAGGTCCTACAATGAGCAGTTCTTC
>NA|TRBD2|TRBJ2-2|TRBV28
CASSITRDYSNTGELFF
TGTGCCAGCAGTATTACCCGGGACTACTCGAACACCGGGGAGCTGTTTTTT
>NA|TRBD1|TRBJ2-2|TRBV7-2
CASSSGTGNTGELFF
TGTGCCAGCAGCTCCGGGACAGGAAACACCGGGGAGCTGTTTTTT
>NA|NA|TRBJ2-2|TRBV27
CASSFFRANTGELFF
TGTGCCAGCAGTTTTTTCCGGGCGAACACCGGGGAGCTGTTTTTT
>once|TRBD2|TRBJ2-5|TRBV5-4
CASSLILAGGTETQYF
TGTGCCAGCAGCTTGATCCTAGCGGGAGGGACGGAGACCCAGTACTTC
>NA|TRBD2|TRBJ2-7|TRBV11-2
CASSLEAGTSGRYEQYF
TGTGCCAGCAGCTTAGAGGCCGGGACTAGCGGGAGGTACGAGCAGTACTTC
>NA|NA|TRBJ2-7|TRBV5-1
CASSLGLTLYEQYF
TGCGCCAGCAGCTTGGGGCTGACCCTCTACGAGCAGTACTTC
>NA|TRBD2|TRBJ2-7|TRBV9
CASSVDGGGLKYEQYF
TGTGCCAGCAGCGTAGATGGGGGAGGGCTAAAATACGAGCAGTACTTC
>NA|NA|TRBJ2-6|TRBV4-3
CASSQEIALSGANVLTF
TGCGCCAGCAGCCAAGAAATCGCCCTCTCTGGGGCCAACGTCCTGACTTTC
>NA|NA|TRBJ1-2|TRBV5-6
CASSPTSGAYGYTF
TGTGCCAGCAGCCCGACCTCAGGGGCTTATGGCTACACCTTC
>NA|TRBD1|TRBJ2-7|TRBV6-5
CASSPGQVQVNEQYF
TGTGCCAGCAGTCCAGGACAGGTCCAGGTAAACGAGCAGTACTTC
>NA|NA|TRBJ2-1|TRBV7-8
CASSLDLGLTTYNEQFF
TGTGCCAGCAGCTTAGACTTGGGGCTAACGACCTACAATGAGCAGTTCTTC
>NA|NA|TRBJ1-5|TRBV9
CASSEWGGDNQPQHF
TGTGCCAGCAGCGAATGGGGGGGGGACAATCAGCCCCAGCATTTT
>NA|NA|TRBJ2-2|TRBV6-6
CAGRQQNTGELFF
TGTGCCGGGAGACAGCAGAACACCGGGGAGCTGTTTTTT
>NA|TRBD2|TRBJ2-1|TRBV9
CASSVSSGSLYNEQFF
TGTGCCAGCAGCGTATCTAGCGGGAGTCTATACAATGAGCAGTTCTTC
>NA|NA|TRBJ2-1|TRBV11-1
CASSLALGESRNEQFF
TGTGCCAGCAGCTTAGCCTTAGGGGAATCTCGGAATGAGCAGTTCTTC
>once|TRBD2|TRBJ2-7|TRBV7-2
CASSLAPGTSNEQYF
TGTGCCAGCAGCTTAGCGCCCGGGACTAGTAACGAGCAGTACTTC
>NA|TRBD2|TRBJ2-3|TRBV19
CASKTSLGLTDTQYF
TGTGCCAGTAAGACTAGCTTGGGGCTAACAGATACGCAGTATTTT
>once|TRBD1|TRBJ2-1|TRBV28
CASSGTAYNEQFF
TGTGCCAGCAGTGGGACAGCTTACAATGAGCAGTTCTTC
>NA|TRBD2|TRBJ2-1|TRBV7-2
CASSIVAGIRVNEQFF
TGTGCCAGCAGCATCGTAGCGGGAATTCGGGTAAATGAGCAGTTCTTC
>once|NA|TRBJ1-3|TRBV19
CASTPTSRPGNTIYF
TGTGCCAGTACCCCAACTTCGAGGCCTGGAAACACCATATATTTT
>NA|NA|TRBJ2-1|TRBV27
CASSLALGSYNEQFF
TGTGCCAGCAGTTTAGCACTAGGCTCCTACAATGAGCAGTTCTTC
>NA|NA|TRBJ2-3|TRBV10-2
CASQTGERADTQYF
TGCGCCAGCCAAACGGGGGAGCGCGCAGATACGCAGTATTTT
>NA|NA|TRBJ1-5|TRBV27
CASSSGTAQPQHF
TGTGCCAGCAGTTCCGGGACCGCTCAGCCCCAGCATTTT
>many|TRBD2|TRBJ2-7|TRBV5-1
CASSFQQVGFSGSSYEQYF
TGCGCCAGCAGCTTCCAACAAGTTGGATTTAGCGGGAGCTCCTACGAGCAGTACTTC
>NA|TRBD2|TRBJ2-1|TRBV5-1
CASSLEFGLAEQWGEFF
TGCGCCAGCAGCTTGGAATTTGGTCTAGCGGAGCAGTGGGGAGAGTTCTTC
>NA|NA|TRBJ2-7|TRBV28
CASSFLYEQYF
TGTGCCAGCAGTTTCCTATACGAGCAGTACTTC
>few|NA|TRBJ2-2|TRBV4-1
CASSKTGGTGELFF
TGCGCCAGCAGCAAGACAGGTGGCACCGGGGAGCTGTTTTTT
>NA|TRBD2|TRBJ2-5|TRBV27
CASSWTSGKETQYF
TGTGCCAGCAGTTGGACTAGCGGGAAGGAGACCCAGTACTTC
>NA|TRBD2|TRBJ2-1|TRBV5-1
CASSLGAGAVSEQFF
TGCGCCAGCAGCTTGGGTGCGGGAGCGGTGTCAGAGCAGTTCTTC
>once|TRBD1|TRBJ2-5|TRBV5-1
CASSSPGQGGETQYF
TGCGCCAGCAGCTCACCGGGACAGGGTGGGGAGACCCAGTACTTC
>NA|NA|TRBJ1-2|TRBV5-4
CASTRDGGNYGYTF
TGTGCCAGCACCAGGGACGGTGGAAACTATGGCTACACCTTC
>NA|TRBD1|TRBJ2-2|TRBV5-6
CASSFGQDRGTGELFF
TGTGCCAGCAGCTTCGGTCAGGACAGGGGGACCGGGGAGCTGTTTTTT
>NA|TRBD1|TRBJ1-2|TRBV29-1
CSVVSGGYGYTF
TGCAGCGTTGTCTCAGGGGGCTATGGCTACACCTTC
>NA|TRBD2|TRBJ2-1|TRBV30
CAWTASGAYNEQFF
TGTGCCTGGACGGCTAGCGGGGCATACAATGAGCAGTTCTTC
>NA|NA|TRBJ2-5|TRBV7-6
CASSYRRIQETQYF
TGTGCCAGCAGCTATCGCAGGATCCAAGAGACCCAGTACTTC
>NA|TRBD2|TRBJ2-1|TRBV2
CASSEEGLAAYNEQFF
TGTGCCAGCAGTGAAGAGGGACTAGCGGCCTACAATGAGCAGTTCTTC
>once|NA|TRBJ2-7|TRBV27
CASSPDRSYEQYF
TGTGCCAGCAGCCCTGACAGATCCTACGAGCAGTACTTC
>NA|NA|TRBJ1-1|TRBV29-1
CSVTGRSGTEAFF
TGCAGCGTCACAGGGAGATCGGGCACTGAAGCTTTCTTT
>NA|NA|TRBJ2-1|TRBV4-2
CASSQVAGHEQFF
TGTGCCAGCAGCCAAGTCGCGGGACATGAGCAGTTCTTC
>NA|NA|TRBJ2-5|TRBV5-6
CASSLDPGRGILKTQYF
TGTGCCAGCAGCTTGGACCCAGGACGGGGCATTTTAAAGACCCAGTACTTC
>NA|TRBD1|TRBJ2-7|TRBV13
CASSLFRGQGYYEQYF
TGTGCCAGCAGCTTATTCCGGGGACAGGGGTACTACGAGCAGTACTTC
>NA|TRBD2|TRBJ2-3|TRBV5-6
CASSGSGLDTQYF
TGTGCCAGCAGCGGTAGCGGGCTAGATACGCAGTATTTT
>NA|NA|TRBJ2-1|TRBV7-3
CASSQGGGRRNEQFF
TGTGCCAGCAGCCAAGGGGGCGGGAGGCGGAATGAGCAGTTCTTC
>NA|NA|TRBJ2-7|TRBV9
CASSEGAGRSYEQYF
TGTGCCAGCAGCGAGGGAGCGGGTAGATCCTACGAGCAGTACTTC
>NA|NA|TRBJ2-7|TRBV27
CASSTGAGSYEQYF
TGTGCCAGCAGTACGGGGGCCGGCTCCTACGAGCAGTACTTC